Following are 8 T cell receptor beta chains from one sample sequenced in a study of T-cell reconstitution after alpha-beta-depleted transplantation in children. For TCRbeta, the library was prepared with unique molecular identifiers. MiXCR was run by TCRdb on the PCR reads, yielding one entry per CDR3 protein. The repertoire holds some 550,000 distinct CDR3 sequences, with around 23% as singletons. The sequencing here drew on PBMCs, mostly from graft donor cells, taken 360 days after TCRalphabeta/CD19-depleted stem cell transplant. These receptors were obtained from a boy under three years old who had a stem cell transplant for acute myeloid leukemia, so the T cells may come from the graft donor.

This clonotype appeared a few times. This rearrangement joins TRBV6-1 to TRBJ1-1; 7 bases fit TRBD1. CDR1 is MNHNS and CDR2 is SASEGT in the germline V gene. V lost 6 bases to trimming and J lost 1 base; unmatched junction nucleotides: 5. The CDR3 runs to 14 residues. The CDR3 protein is CASSHRGGNTEAFF. The DNA for the CDR3 is TGTGCCAGCAGCCACAGGGGTGGGAACACTGAAGCTTTCTTT.

This clonotype occurred many times. This chain uses TRBV20-1 with TRBJ2-1, with a weak D call TRBD2 (7 bases). This CDR3 is built from 14 residues. V shed 4 bases and J shed 7 bases, with 17 bases lying between them. Germline V gives CDR1 DFQATT, CDR2 SNEGSKA (reference sequence). CDR3 in amino acids: CSATVGGLGNEQFF. In nucleotides, the CDR3 is TGCAGTGCTACGGTGGGGGGGCTAGGTAATGAGCAGTTCTTC.

This clonotype has at least ten counts. V and J are TRBV29-1 and TRBJ2-4; 9 bases are a match to TRBD2. CDR3 length: 13 residues. V lost 6 bases, J lost 8 bases, and 8 bases stayed unmatched. The germline gives CDR1 SQVTM, CDR2 ANQGSEA. CDR3 coding DNA: TGCAGCGTCGACCTACTAGCGGGCGACATTCAGTACTTC. As protein: CSVDLLAGDIQYF.

V and J are TRBV29-1 and TRBJ1-1; D is ambiguous. The CDR3 spans 10 residues. CDR1 and CDR2 from the germline V gene are SQVTM and ANQGSEA. Trimming left V 4 bases short and J 8 bases short, with 8 bases between. In nucleotides, the CDR3 is TGCAGCGTTGGAGAGTTGGAAGCTTTCTTT. This translates into CSVGELEAFF. Full variable domain (outside the CDR3, taken from reference TRBV29-1 and TRBJ1-1): SAVISQKPSRDICQRGTSLTIQCQVDSQVTMMFWYRQQPGQSLTLIATANQGSEATYESGFVIDKFPISRPNLTFSTLTVSNMSPEDSSIYLCSVGELEAFFGQGTRLTVV.

This clonotype was found many times. The chain is built from TRBV20-1 and TRBJ2-3; D is uncertain. Germline lookup yields CDR1 DFQATT and CDR2 SNEGSKA (reference sequence). Trimming shortened V by 3 bases and J by 0 bases, and 13 bases separated the two germline ends. The CDR3 has 15 residues. The DNA for the CDR3 is TGCAGTGCTAGCGTGCATGGGCATAGCACAGATACGCAGTATTTT. It codes for CSASVHGHSTDTQYF.

The genes are TRBV7-6 and TRBJ2-3; TRBD1 matches at 7 bases. Germline trimming cut 5 bases from V and 4 bases from J; bases unmatched to any gene: 9. Germline V CDR1 and CDR2: SGHVS, FNYEAQ. This CDR3 contains 15 residues. The CDR3 DNA is TGTGCCAGCAGCCTACAGGGGTCCGACGCAGATACGCAGTATTTT. Amino acids: CASSLQGSDADTQYF.

The table lists this clonotype with a few counts. This chain links TRBV20-1 with TRBJ1-1, with 7 bases that match TRBD1. Germline V gives CDR1 DFQATT, CDR2 SNEGSKA (reference sequence). V lost 3 bases, J lost 1 base, and 5 bases stayed unmatched. This CDR3 has 14 residues. The CDR3 loop is CSARTGTANTEAFF. In DNA, the CDR3 is TGCAGTGCTAGGACCGGGACAGCGAACACTGAAGCTTTCTTT.

This clonotype was detected many times. This chain links TRBV29-1 with TRBJ2-2, with 7 positions matching TRBD2. The CDR3 consists of 14 residues. Germline-derived CDR1 and CDR2 are SQVTM and ANQGSEA. The J segment lost 6 bases and the V segment lost 6 bases, leaving 10 bases of the junction unmatched. CDR3 nucleotides: TGCAGCGTGGGACCCGCGACTAGCTCCGGGGAGCTGTTTTTT. This codes for CSVGPATSSGELFF.